This T cell receptor beta chain was observed in a study of shared clonotypes between healthy human individuals. Looking at the study overall: The donor group consisted of two women and three men, aged 18 to 49. The study's findings and limits: The study found roughly 5% of naive CD4 clonotypes shared across a handful of donors.

The naive CD8 subset, CD45RO-negative cells positively selected for CCR7, excluded terminally differentiated effector memory CD45RA+ cells. In the case of this clone: Antigen unknown.

Method: immunoSEQ multiplex PCR; TCRdb's copy keeps in-frame clones and lacks some. The data hold about 2 million clones, with about 95% observed a single time. In germline, CDR1 is SGDLS, CDR2 YYNGEE. V lost 5 bases and J lost 9; bases outside the gene matches: 4. The CDR3 consists of 13 residues. The TCR was taken from a man aged 18 to 30 in good health. The sample taken for sequencing was naive CD8+ T cells sorted from blood. The chain links TRBV9 to TRBJ1-6, with 8 bases aligning to TRBD1. DNA for the CDR3: TGTGCCAGCAGGGCAGGGGGCGGTTCACCCCTCCACTTT. Translated, it gives CASRAGGGSPLHF.